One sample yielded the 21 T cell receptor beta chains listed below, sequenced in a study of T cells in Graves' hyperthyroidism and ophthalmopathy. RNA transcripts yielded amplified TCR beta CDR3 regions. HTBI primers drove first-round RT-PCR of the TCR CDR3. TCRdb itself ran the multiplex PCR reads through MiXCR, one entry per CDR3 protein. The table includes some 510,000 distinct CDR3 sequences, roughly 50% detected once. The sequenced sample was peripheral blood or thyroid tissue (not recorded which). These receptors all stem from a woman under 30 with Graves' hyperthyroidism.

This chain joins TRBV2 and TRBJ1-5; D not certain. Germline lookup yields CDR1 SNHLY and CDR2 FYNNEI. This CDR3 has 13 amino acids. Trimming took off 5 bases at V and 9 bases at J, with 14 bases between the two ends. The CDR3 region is CASSYSGGGPQHF. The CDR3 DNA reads TGTGCCAGCAGTTATTCGGGAGGAGGGCCCCAGCATTTT.

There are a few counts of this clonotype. Written as DNA, the CDR3 is TGTGCCAGCAGCTTAGAAAATCGCAATCAGCCCCAGCATTTT. Translation gives CASSLENRNQPQHF. The gene calls are TRBV7-2 and TRBJ1-5, with unresolved D. The CDR3 length is 14 residues. Germline V lookup: CDR1 SGHTA, CDR2 FQGNSA. V was trimmed by 1 base and J by 2 bases, leaving 6 bases between them. The variable domain in full, with the rest retrieved from reference TRBV7-2 and TRBJ1-5, is GAGVSQSPSNKVTEKGKDVELRCDPISGHTALYWYRQSLGQGLEFLIYFQGNSAPDKSGLPSDRFSAERTGGSVSTLTIQRTQQEDSAVYLCASSLENRNQPQHFGDGTRLSIL.

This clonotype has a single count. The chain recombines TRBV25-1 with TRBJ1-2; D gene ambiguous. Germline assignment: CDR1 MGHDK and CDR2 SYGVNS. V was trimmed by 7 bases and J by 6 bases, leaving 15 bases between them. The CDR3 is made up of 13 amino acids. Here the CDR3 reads CASTAGGDNGYTF. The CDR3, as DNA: TGTGCCAGCACTGCGGGTGGGGATAATGGCTACACCTTC.

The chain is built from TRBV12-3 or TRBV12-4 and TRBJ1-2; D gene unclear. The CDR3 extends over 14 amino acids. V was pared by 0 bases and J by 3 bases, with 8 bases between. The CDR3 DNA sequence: TGTGCCAGCAGTTTAGCCGGAGTATACTATGGCTACACCTTC. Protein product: CASSLAGVYYGYTF.

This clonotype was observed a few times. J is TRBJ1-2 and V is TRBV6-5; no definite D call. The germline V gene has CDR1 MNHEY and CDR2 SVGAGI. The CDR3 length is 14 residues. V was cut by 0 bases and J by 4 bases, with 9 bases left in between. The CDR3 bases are TGTGCCAGCAGTTACTCTTCTAGTAGCTATGGCTACACCTTC. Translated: CASSYSSSSYGYTF.

For the CDR3, the DNA is TGCAGTGCTAGAGGCCCCCTGGAAAGGTATAGCTACACCTTC. It is translated as CSARGPLERYSYTF. The rearrangement joins TRBV20-1 to TRBJ1-2; D unresolved. There are 14 residues in the CDR3. In germline, CDR1 is DFQATT, CDR2 SNEGSKA (reference sequence). V gave up 1 base and J gave up 9 bases, with 18 bases separating them.

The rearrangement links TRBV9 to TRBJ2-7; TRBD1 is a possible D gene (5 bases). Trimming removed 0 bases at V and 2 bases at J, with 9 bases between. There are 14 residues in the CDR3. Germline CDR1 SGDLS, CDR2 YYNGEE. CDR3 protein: CASSVGGGAYEQYF. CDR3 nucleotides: TGTGCCAGCAGCGTAGGGGGCGGAGCCTACGAGCAGTACTTC.

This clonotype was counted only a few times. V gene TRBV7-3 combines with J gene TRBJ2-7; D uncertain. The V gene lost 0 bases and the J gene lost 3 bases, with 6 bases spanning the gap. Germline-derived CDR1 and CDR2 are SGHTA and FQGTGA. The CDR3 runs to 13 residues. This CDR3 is CASSLTTDYEQYF. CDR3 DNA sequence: TGTGCCAGCAGCTTAACTACGGACTACGAGCAGTACTTC.

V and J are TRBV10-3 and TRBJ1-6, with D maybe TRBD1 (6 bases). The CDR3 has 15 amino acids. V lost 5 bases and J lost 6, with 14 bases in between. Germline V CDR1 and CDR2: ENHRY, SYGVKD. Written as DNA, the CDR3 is TGTGCCATCAGTACAGGGTCGGGGATTAATTCACCCCTCCACTTT. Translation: CAISTGSGINSPLHF.

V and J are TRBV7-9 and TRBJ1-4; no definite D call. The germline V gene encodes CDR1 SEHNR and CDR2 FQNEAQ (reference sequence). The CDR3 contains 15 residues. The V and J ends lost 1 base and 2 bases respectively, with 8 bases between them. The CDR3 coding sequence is TGTGCCAGCAGCTTAGGAGGGTTTACTAATGAAAAACTGTTTTTT. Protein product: CASSLGGFTNEKLFF.

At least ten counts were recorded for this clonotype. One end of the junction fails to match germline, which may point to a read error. The CDR3 region is CASSPTASYEQYF. The CDR3 DNA reads as TGTGCTAGCAGCCCGACAGCCTCCTACGAGCAGTACTTC. V usage is TRBV2 and J usage is TRBJ2-7; weak D call: TRBD1 (5 bases). The germline V gene has CDR1 SNHLY and CDR2 FYNNEI. The CDR3 is 13 residues long.

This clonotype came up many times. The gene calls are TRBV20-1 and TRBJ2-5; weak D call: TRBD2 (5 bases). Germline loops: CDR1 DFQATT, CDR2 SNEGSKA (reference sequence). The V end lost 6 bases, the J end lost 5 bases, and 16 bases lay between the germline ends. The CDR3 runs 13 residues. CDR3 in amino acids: CSARLPMSETQYF. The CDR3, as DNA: TGCAGTGCCAGACTACCCATGAGCGAGACCCAGTACTTC.

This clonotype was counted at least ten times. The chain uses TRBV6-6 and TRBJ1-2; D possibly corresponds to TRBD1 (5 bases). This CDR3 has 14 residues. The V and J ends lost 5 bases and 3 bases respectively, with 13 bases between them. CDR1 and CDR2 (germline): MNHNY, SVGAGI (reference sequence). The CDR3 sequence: CASSDGDGYYGYTF. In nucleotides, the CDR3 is TGTGCCAGCAGTGATGGGGACGGTTACTATGGCTACACCTTC.

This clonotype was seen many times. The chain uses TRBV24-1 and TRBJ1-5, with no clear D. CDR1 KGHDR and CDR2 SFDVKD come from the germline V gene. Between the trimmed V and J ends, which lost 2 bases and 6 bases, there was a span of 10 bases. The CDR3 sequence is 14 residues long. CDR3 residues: CATSDSGRIQPQHF. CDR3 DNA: TGTGCCACCAGTGATTCAGGCCGGATTCAGCCCCAGCATTTT.

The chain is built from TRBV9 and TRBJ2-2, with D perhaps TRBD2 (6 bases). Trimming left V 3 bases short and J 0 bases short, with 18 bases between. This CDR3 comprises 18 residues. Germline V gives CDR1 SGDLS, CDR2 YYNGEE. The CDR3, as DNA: TGTGCCAGCAGCGCCCAGTGGGGGGAGCCTGCGAACACCGGGGAGCTGTTTTTT. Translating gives CASSAQWGEPANTGELFF.

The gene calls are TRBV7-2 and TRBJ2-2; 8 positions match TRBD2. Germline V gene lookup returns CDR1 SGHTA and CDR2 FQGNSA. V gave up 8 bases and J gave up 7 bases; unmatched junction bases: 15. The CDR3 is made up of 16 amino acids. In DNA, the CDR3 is TGTGCCAGCCGCCAGCCAGGGCGGGAGGTAGTCGGGGAGCTGTTTTTT. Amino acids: CASRQPGREVVGELFF.

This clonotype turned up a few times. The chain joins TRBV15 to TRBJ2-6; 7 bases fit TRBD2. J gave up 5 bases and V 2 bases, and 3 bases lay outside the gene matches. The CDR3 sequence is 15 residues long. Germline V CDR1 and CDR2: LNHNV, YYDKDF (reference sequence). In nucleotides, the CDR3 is TGTGCCACCAGCAGACAGAGCGGGAGGGCCAACGTCCTGACTTTC. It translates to CATSRQSGRANVLTF. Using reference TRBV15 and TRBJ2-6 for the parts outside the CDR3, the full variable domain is DAMVIQNPRYQVTQFGKPVTLSCSQTLNHNVMYWYQQKSSQAPKLLFHYYDKDFNNEADTPDNFQSRRPNTSFCFLDIRSPGLGDTAMYLCATSRQSGRANVLTFGAGSRLTVL.

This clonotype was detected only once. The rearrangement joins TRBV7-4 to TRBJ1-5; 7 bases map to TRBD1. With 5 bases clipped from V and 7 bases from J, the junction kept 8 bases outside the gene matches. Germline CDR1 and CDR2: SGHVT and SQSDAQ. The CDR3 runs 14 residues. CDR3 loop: CASSAQGPNQPQHF. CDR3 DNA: TGTGCCAGCAGCGCACAGGGGCCCAACCAGCCCCAGCATTTT. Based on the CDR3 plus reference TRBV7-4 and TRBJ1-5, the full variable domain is GAGVSQSPRYKVAKRGRDVALRCDSISGHVTLYWYRQTLGQGSEVLTYSQSDAQRDKSGRPSGRFSAERPERSVSTLKIQRTEQGDSAVYLCASSAQGPNQPQHFGDGTRLSIL.

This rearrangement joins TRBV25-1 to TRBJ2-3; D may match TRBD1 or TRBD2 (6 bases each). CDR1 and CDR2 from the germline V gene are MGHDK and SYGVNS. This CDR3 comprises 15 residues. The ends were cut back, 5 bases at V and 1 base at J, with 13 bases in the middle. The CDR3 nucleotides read TGTGCCAGCAGTTACTTCGGGGGCGGCACAGATACGCAGTATTTT. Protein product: CASSYFGGGTDTQYF.

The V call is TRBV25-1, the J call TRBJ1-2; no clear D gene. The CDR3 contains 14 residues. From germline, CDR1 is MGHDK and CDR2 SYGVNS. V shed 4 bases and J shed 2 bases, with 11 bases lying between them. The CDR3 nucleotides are TGTGCCAGCAGTGCCCTGGGGTACAACTATGGCTACACCTTC. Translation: CASSALGYNYGYTF.

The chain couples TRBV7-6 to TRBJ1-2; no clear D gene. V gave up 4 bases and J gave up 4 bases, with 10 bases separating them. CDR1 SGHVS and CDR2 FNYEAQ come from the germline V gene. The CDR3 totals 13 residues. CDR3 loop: CASSSRTLYGYTF. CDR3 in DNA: TGTGCCAGCAGCTCACGGACCCTCTATGGCTACACCTTC.